The 25 T cell receptor beta chains reported below all come from one sample, sequenced in a study of shared clonotypes between healthy human individuals. TCRdb's copy holds only in-frame clones and misses some; the assay was immunoSEQ multiplex PCR. The table records around 980,000 clones, around 78% of them present only once. The material sequenced was memory CD4+ T cells from PBMCs. Subset meaning: CD45RA-negative fraction. These receptors were obtained from a man between 18 and 29 years old in good health. Some clones in this sample may be carry-over from other donors' samples.

The V call is TRBV5-5, the J call TRBJ1-2, with D perhaps matching TRBD1 (6 bases). This CDR3 is built from 13 residues. The V and J ends lost 2 bases and 3 bases respectively, with 8 bases between them. Germline V gene data show CDR1 as SGHKS and CDR2 as YYEKEE (reference sequence). DNA of the CDR3: TGTGCCAGCAGCTTCTCAGGGGACTATGGCTACACCTTC. This codes for CASSFSGDYGYTF.

The V call is TRBV9, the J call TRBJ2-3; 9 bases are shared with TRBD2. Germline values: CDR1 SGDLS, CDR2 YYNGEE. J gave up 3 bases and V 4 bases, and 3 bases lay outside the gene matches. This CDR3 contains 14 residues. The CDR3 nucleotides are TGTGCCAGCAGCCCGGGACTAGCTACAGATACGCAGTATTTT. It yields the protein CASSPGLATDTQYF.

This clone was detected only once. J is TRBJ2-3 and V is TRBV19, with 7 bases matching TRBD2. The CDR3 is 15 residues long. V lost 5 bases, J lost 2 bases, and 7 bases stayed unmatched. Germline V CDR1 and CDR2: LNHDA, SQIVND (reference sequence). The CDR3 sequence is CASSQGRDFTDTQYF. The CDR3 DNA is TGTGCCAGTAGTCAAGGGAGGGACTTCACAGATACGCAGTATTTT.

The chain employs TRBV5-1 and TRBJ2-3; the D call may be TRBD1 or TRBD2 (6 bases each). Trimming removed 4 bases at V and 2 bases at J, with 23 bases between. CDR3 length equals 18 residues. The V gene's germline CDR1 is SGHRS and CDR2 YFSETQ. CDR3 loop: CASSTGALYGGLTDTQYF. The CDR3 DNA follows: TGCGCCAGCAGCACGGGGGCCCTCTACGGAGGACTCACAGATACGCAGTATTTT.

The V call is TRBV7-3, the J call TRBJ2-2; 10 bases align to TRBD2. Trimming took 5 bases from V and 8 from J; bases not matched to a gene: 11. CDR3 length equals 16 residues. Germline assignment: CDR1 SGHTA and CDR2 FQGTGA. The CDR3 DNA follows: TGTGCCAGCAGCCTGGGGGCTAGCGGGAGTTTGGGGGAGCTGTTTTTT. This gives the protein CASSLGASGSLGELFF.

A remark on this clone: The junction departs from germline at one end; a sequencing error may be responsible. The V gene is TRBV11-3, the J gene TRBJ2-1; D gene ambiguous. Germline CDR1 and CDR2: SGHNT and YENEEA. The CDR3 totals 13 residues. DNA of the CDR3: TGTGCCAGCAGCTTACACTCCGACAATGAGCAGTTCTTC. It codes for CASSLHSDNEQFF.

The chain is built from TRBV2 and TRBJ1-4; D perhaps matches TRBD1 (5 bases). Germline V gene sequence: CDR1 SNHLY, CDR2 FYNNEI. Trimming pared 5 bases from V and 7 bases from J, leaving 11 bases between. The CDR3 is made up of 13 amino acids. Here the CDR3 reads CASSRAGSEKLFF. For the CDR3, the DNA is TGTGCCAGCAGTAGGGCAGGGTCTGAAAAACTGTTTTTT.

This clone was observed many times. The V gene is TRBV5-1, the J gene TRBJ2-3; D is perhaps TRBD2 (6 bases). CDR1 and CDR2 (germline): SGHRS, YFSETQ. The CDR3 totals 14 residues. The ends were cut back, 0 bases at V and 10 bases at J, with 15 bases in the middle. In DNA form, the CDR3 reads TGCGCCAGCAGCTTGGAATTAGCGGCAACGGCGCAGTATTTT. It is translated as CASSLELAATAQYF.

About this clone: The sample contains more than one DNA sequence encoding this CDR3. The rearrangement links TRBV28 to TRBJ2-7; D not resolved. V was pared by 6 bases and J by 6 bases, with 9 bases between. The CDR3 has 11 residues. Germline V gene sequence: CDR1 MDHEN, CDR2 SYDVKM. CDR3 nucleotides: TGTGCCAGCAGCTCTCCTTCCGAGCAGTACTTC. As protein: CASSSPSEQYF. Full variable domain (missing parts from reference TRBV28 and TRBJ2-7): DVKVTQSSRYLVKRTGEKVFLECVQDMDHENMFWYRQDPGLGLRLIYFSYDVKMKEKGDIPEGYSVSREKKERFSLILESASTNQTSMYLCASSSPSEQYFGPGTRLTVT.

V usage is TRBV4-2 and J usage is TRBJ2-5; unclear D gene. The CDR3 totals 13 residues. V dropped 3 bases and J dropped 5 bases, with 10 bases sitting between them. CDR1 and CDR2 from the germline V gene are LGHNA and YNFKEQ. CDR3 in amino acids: CASSHPWSETQYF. As DNA, the CDR3 is TGTGCCAGCAGCCATCCGTGGTCGGAGACCCAGTACTTC.

As regards this clone: Other DNA sequences from this sample encode an identical CDR3 as well. This chain links TRBV5-1 with TRBJ2-1; 10 nucleotides line up with TRBD2. The CDR3 loop spans 15 amino acids. The germline CDR1 and CDR2 sequences are SGHRS and YFSETQ. The V gene end was trimmed by 4 bases and the J gene end by 4 bases; junction bases not matched to a gene: 5. The DNA for the CDR3 is TGCGCCAGCAGCCTCGGACTAGCGGATTACAATGAGCAGTTCTTC. It encodes CASSLGLADYNEQFF. Full variable domain (remainder filled in from reference TRBV5-1 and TRBJ2-1): KAGVTQTPRYLIKTRGQQVTLSCSPISGHRSVSWYQQTPGQGLQFLFEYFSETQRNKGNFPGRFSGRQFSNSRSEMNVSTLELGDSALYLCASSLGLADYNEQFFGPGTRLTVL.

The rearrangement links TRBV15 to TRBJ2-2; D is uncertain. Trimming stripped 3 bases from V and 3 bases from J, with 14 bases between. Per the germline V gene, CDR1 is LNHNV and CDR2 is YYDKDF (reference sequence). The CDR3 extends over 16 amino acids. As DNA, the CDR3 is TGTGCCACCAGCAGTCGGCCCCCTCGGGACACCGGGGAGCTGTTTTTT. Translating gives CATSSRPPRDTGELFF.

The chain uses TRBV11-2 and TRBJ1-1; D remains unclear. Germline CDR1 SGHAT, CDR2 FQNNGV. With 7 bases removed from V and 0 bases from J, the gap between germline ends came to 21 bases. The CDR3 loop spans 17 amino acids. In DNA, the CDR3 is TGTGCCAGCACCCTAAGGCCAACCCACTTGATGAACACTGAAGCTTTCTTT. Protein product: CASTLRPTHLMNTEAFF.

There are many counts of this clone. The chain carries TRBV30 and TRBJ2-7, with D perhaps matching TRBD2 (6 bases). Germline V CDR1 and CDR2: GTSNPN, SVGIG (reference sequence). V was clipped by 5 bases and J by 2 bases, with 10 bases between them. This CDR3 spans 12 amino acids. CDR3 amino acids: CAWSDYTYEQYF. The CDR3, as DNA: TGTGCCTGGTCGGACTACACCTACGAGCAGTACTTC.

The V call is TRBV18, the J call TRBJ1-4; a weak D match, TRBD1 (6 bases). Germline loops: CDR1 KGHSH, CDR2 LQKENI. Trimming stripped 8 bases from V and 8 bases from J, with 15 bases between. The CDR3 extends over 13 amino acids. The CDR3 region has the DNA TGTGCCAGCACGGGGGCCGTTGGGGAAAAACTGTTTTTT. Its translation: CASTGAVGEKLFF.

The gene calls are TRBV28 and TRBJ2-1, with a weak D call TRBD2 (5 bases). In germline, CDR1 is MDHEN, CDR2 SYDVKM. The CDR3 runs to 12 residues. V gave up 7 bases and J gave up 7 bases, with 11 bases separating them. The CDR3 coding sequence is TGTGCCAGCATCGGGGTCTGGAATGAGCAGTTCTTC. Encoded protein: CASIGVWNEQFF.

The chain has TRBV4-3 and TRBJ2-7; D gene uncertain. Per the germline V gene, CDR1 is LGHNA and CDR2 is YSLEER. The CDR3 length is 14 residues. V lost 0 bases, J lost 1 base, and 7 bases lay in between. For the CDR3, the DNA is TGCGCCAGCAGCCAAGAAGAACGGTCCTACGAGCAGTACTTC. Its translation is CASSQEERSYEQYF.

This clone was observed a few times. The V call is TRBV5-1, the J call TRBJ1-1, with D possibly being TRBD1 (5 bases). The germline gives CDR1 SGHRS, CDR2 YFSETQ. V was trimmed by 4 bases and J by 0 bases, leaving 10 bases between them. CDR3 size: 14 residues. The CDR3: CASSAQQVNTEAFF. CDR3 in DNA: TGCGCCAGCAGCGCCCAACAGGTGAACACTGAAGCTTTCTTT.

The chain links TRBV30 to TRBJ2-2; D not certain. Germline loops: CDR1 GTSNPN, CDR2 SVGIG (reference sequence). This CDR3 spans 16 amino acids. Trimming left V 1 base short and J 3 bases short, with 15 bases between. CDR3 in DNA: TGTGCCTGGAGTGCAAGAAGGTGGGGTTACACCGGGGAGCTGTTTTTT. This translates into CAWSARRWGYTGELFF.

Concerning this clone: A much larger clonotype is one base distant, so this may be a read error. Here the CDR3 omits its conserved ending phenylalanine or tryptophan, so a read error is the likely source. The V gene is TRBV4-1, the J gene TRBJ1-6; D unclear. Trimming left V 0 bases short and J 10 bases short, with 7 bases between. This CDR3 contains 13 residues. Germline values: CDR1 MGHRA, CDR2 YSYEKL. CDR3 sequence: CASSQDEESPLHS. The CDR3 nucleotides are TGCGCCAGCAGCCAAGATGAGGAATCACCCCTCCACTCT.

In this sample, this clone turned up a few times. The chain has TRBV4-1 and TRBJ1-1; no definite D call. Per germline, CDR1 MGHRA and CDR2 YSYEKL. The CDR3 contains 14 residues. V was trimmed by 1 base and J by 1 base, leaving 7 bases between them. CDR3 sequence reads: CASSQGVWNTEAFF. The CDR3 coding sequence is TGCGCCAGCAGCCAAGGGGTGTGGAACACTGAAGCTTTCTTT.

This clone was observed a handful of times. This chain links TRBV5-6 with TRBJ2-2, with 12 bases fitting TRBD2. V lost 1 base, J lost 7 bases, and 5 bases stayed unmatched. Germline loops: CDR1 SGHDT, CDR2 YYEEEE. The CDR3 loop spans 16 amino acids. CDR3 amino acids: CASSLRLAGVGGELFF. The CDR3 DNA is TGTGCCAGCAGCTTGAGACTAGCGGGAGTGGGCGGGGAGCTGTTTTTT.

The V and J genes are TRBV6-1 and TRBJ1-1, with D maybe TRBD1 (6 bases). The CDR3 has 14 amino acids. V lost 4 bases to trimming and J lost 6 bases, with 15 bases between them. Germline-derived CDR1 and CDR2 are MNHNS and SASEGT. The CDR3 nucleotides read TGTGCCAGCAGTGGGAGGACAGCCGGTTCTGAAGCTTTCTTT. It yields the protein CASSGRTAGSEAFF.

This rearrangement joins TRBV5-1 to TRBJ1-3; D is ambiguous. This CDR3 has 16 residues. V dropped 0 bases and J dropped 0 bases, with 10 bases sitting between them. CDR1 is SGHRS, CDR2 YFSETQ, per germline. CDR3 residues: CASSLAAFSSGNTIYF. DNA for the CDR3: TGCGCCAGCAGCTTGGCCGCGTTCAGCTCTGGAAACACCATATATTTT.

As for this clone: The sample carries other DNA sequences with the same CDR3. This chain connects TRBV7-9 to TRBJ1-1; D gene ambiguous. The CDR3 extends over 13 amino acids. V lost 5 bases to trimming and J lost 5 bases, with 12 bases between them. Germline V gives CDR1 SEHNR, CDR2 FQNEAQ (reference sequence). The CDR3 reads CASSLPPGTEAFF. The CDR3, as DNA: TGTGCCAGCAGCCTCCCTCCTGGGACTGAAGCTTTCTTT.